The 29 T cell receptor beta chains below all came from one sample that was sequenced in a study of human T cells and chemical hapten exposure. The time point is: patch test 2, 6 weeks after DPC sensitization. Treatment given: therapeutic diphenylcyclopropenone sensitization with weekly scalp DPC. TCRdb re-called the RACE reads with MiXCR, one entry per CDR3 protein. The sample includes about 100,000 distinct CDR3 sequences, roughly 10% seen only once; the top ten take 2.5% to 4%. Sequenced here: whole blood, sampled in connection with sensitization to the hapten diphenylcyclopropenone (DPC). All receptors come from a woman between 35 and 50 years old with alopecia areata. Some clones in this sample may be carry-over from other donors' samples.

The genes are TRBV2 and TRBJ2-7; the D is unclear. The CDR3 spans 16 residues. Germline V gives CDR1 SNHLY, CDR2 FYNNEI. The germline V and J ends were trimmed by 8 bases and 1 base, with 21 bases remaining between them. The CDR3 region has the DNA TGTGCCAGCTACCGAAGAAGGCAGGATGGGTCCTACGAGCAGTACTTC. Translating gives CASYRRRQDGSYEQYF.

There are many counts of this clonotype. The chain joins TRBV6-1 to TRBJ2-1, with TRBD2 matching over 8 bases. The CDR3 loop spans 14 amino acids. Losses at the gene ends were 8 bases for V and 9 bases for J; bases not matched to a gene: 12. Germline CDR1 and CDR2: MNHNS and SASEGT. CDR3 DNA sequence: TGTGCCAGCTGCCAGCGGGAGCTGAGAGGTGAGCAGTTCTTC. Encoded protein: CASCQRELRGEQFF.

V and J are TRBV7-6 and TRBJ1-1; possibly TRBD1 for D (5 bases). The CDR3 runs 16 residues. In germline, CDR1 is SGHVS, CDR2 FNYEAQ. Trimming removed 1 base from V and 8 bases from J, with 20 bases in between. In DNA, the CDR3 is TGTGCCAGCAGCTTAGGGGCAGGGTCCGCGAAGTCCGAAGCTTTCTTT. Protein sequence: CASSLGAGSAKSEAFF.

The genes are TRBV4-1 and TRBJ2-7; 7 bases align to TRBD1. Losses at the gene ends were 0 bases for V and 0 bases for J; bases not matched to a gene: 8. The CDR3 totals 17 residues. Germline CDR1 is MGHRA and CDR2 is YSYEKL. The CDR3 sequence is CASSQDPDRAASYEQYF. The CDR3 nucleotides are TGCGCCAGCAGCCAAGATCCCGACAGGGCGGCCTCCTACGAGCAGTACTTC.

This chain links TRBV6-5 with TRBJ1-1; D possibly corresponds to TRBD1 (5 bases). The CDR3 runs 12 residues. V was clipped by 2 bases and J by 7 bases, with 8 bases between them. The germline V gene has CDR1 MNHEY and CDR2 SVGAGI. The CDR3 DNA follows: TGTGCCAGCAGTTACGGGGGGGGTGAAGCTTTCTTT. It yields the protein CASSYGGGEAFF.

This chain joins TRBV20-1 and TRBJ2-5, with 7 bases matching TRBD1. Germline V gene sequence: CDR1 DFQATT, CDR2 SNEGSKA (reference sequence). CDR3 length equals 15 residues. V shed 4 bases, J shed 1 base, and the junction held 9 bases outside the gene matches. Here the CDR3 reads CSATTTGAVQETQYF. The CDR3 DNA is TGCAGTGCTACCACTACAGGGGCAGTCCAAGAGACCCAGTACTTC.

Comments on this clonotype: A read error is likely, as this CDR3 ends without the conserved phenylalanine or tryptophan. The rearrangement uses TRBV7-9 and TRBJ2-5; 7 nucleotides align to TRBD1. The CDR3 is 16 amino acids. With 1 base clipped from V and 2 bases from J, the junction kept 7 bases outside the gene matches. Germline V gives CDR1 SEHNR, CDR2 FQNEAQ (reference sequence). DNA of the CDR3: TGTGCCAGCAGCTTAGGGGACAGAGGAATTCAAGAGACCCAGTACTAC. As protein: CASSLGDRGIQETQYY.

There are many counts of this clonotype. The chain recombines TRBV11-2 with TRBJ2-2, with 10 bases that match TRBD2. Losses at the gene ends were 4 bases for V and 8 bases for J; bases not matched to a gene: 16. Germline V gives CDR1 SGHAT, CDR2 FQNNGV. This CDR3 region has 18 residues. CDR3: CASSSPAGLAGVGGELFF. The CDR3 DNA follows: TGTGCCAGCAGCTCACCCGCCGGCCTAGCGGGGGTAGGAGGGGAGCTGTTTTTT.

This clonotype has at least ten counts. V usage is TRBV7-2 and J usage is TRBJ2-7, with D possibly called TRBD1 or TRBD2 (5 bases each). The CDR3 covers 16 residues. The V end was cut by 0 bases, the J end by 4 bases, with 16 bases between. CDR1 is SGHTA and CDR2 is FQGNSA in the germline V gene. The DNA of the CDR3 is TGTGCCAGCAGCTTAGCGGGGACCCACCGGGGATACGAGCAGTACTTC. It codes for CASSLAGTHRGYEQYF.

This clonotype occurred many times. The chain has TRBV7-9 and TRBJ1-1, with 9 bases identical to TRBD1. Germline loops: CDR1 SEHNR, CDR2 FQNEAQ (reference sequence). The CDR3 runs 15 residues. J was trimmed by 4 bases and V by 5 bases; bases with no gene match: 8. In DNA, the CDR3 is TGTGCCAGCAGCCTTTTCCAGACAGGGGGCACTGAAGCTTTCTTT. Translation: CASSLFQTGGTEAFF.

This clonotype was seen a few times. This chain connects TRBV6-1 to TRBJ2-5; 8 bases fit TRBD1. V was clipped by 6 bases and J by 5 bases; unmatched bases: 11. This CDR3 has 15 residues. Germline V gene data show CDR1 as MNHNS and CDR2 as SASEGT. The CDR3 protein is CASSPKTGAGETQYF. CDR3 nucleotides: TGTGCCAGCAGCCCTAAGACAGGGGCGGGGGAGACCCAGTACTTC.

The CDR3 sequence: CASKTDRDSYEQYF. Here the CDR3 DNA reads TGTGCCAGCAAGACCGACAGGGACTCCTACGAGCAGTACTTC. The chain carries TRBV6-5 and TRBJ2-7, with TRBD1 matching over 7 bases. J gave up 0 bases and V 7 bases, and 6 bases lay outside the gene matches. From germline, CDR1 is MNHEY and CDR2 SVGAGI. The CDR3 runs to 14 residues.

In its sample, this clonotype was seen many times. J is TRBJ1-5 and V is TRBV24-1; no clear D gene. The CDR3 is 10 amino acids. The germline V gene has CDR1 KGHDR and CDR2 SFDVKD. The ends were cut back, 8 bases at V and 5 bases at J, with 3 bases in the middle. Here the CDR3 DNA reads TGTGCCACCAACTATCAGCCCCAGCATTTT. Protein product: CATNYQPQHF.

The CDR3 loop reads CASSLGWGVTFF. CDR3 bases: TGTGCCAGCAGTTTAGGGTGGGGCGTGACTTTCTTT. This chain uses TRBV28 with TRBJ1-1; D might be TRBD1 (5 bases). The CDR3 length is 12 residues. V lost 2 bases and J lost 12, with 13 bases in between. Per germline, CDR1 MDHEN and CDR2 SYDVKM.

CDR3 residues: CASSLRTGGEDGYTF. In DNA, the CDR3 is TGTGCCAGCAGCTTGCGCACAGGGGGCGAAGATGGCTACACCTTC. The rearrangement links TRBV7-2 to TRBJ1-2; 9 bases match TRBD1. Trimming at V came to 3 bases and at J to 6 bases, leaving 8 bases not matched to a gene. There are 15 residues in the CDR3. Per the germline V gene, CDR1 is SGHTA and CDR2 is FQGNSA.

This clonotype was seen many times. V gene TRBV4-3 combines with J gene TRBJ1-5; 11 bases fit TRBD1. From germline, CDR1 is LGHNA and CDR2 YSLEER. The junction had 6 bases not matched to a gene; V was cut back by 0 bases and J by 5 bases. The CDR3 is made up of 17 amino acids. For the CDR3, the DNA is TGCGCCAGCAGCCAAGACCGGACAGGGGGCGGTGATCAGCCCCAGCATTTT. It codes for CASSQDRTGGGDQPQHF.

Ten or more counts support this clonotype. The DNA of the CDR3 is TGTGCCAGCAGCTTGCGGACAGGAACCTACGAGCAGTACTTC. It is translated as CASSLRTGTYEQYF. The chain combines TRBV5-4 with TRBJ2-7, with TRBD1 matching 7 bases. The CDR3 sequence is 14 residues long. Unmatched junction bases numbered 3, after V lost 1 base and J lost 2 bases. Germline V gives CDR1 SGHNT, CDR2 YYREEE (reference sequence).

The CDR3 loop reads CASSQDGLPNYGYTF. CDR3 nucleotides: TGTGCCAGCAGCCAAGACGGACTCCCTAACTATGGCTACACCTTC. The rearrangement uses TRBV14 and TRBJ1-2; D remains ambiguous. The germline gives CDR1 SGHDN, CDR2 FVKESK. This CDR3 has 15 amino acids. Trimming removed 0 bases at V and 0 bases at J, with 8 bases between. Supplemented by reference TRBV14 and TRBJ1-2, the full variable domain reads EAGVTQFPSHSVIEKGQTVTLRCDPISGHDNLYWYRRVMGKEIKFLLHFVKESKQDESGMPNNRFLAERTGGTYSTLKVQPAELEDSGVYFCASSQDGLPNYGYTFGSGTRLTVV.

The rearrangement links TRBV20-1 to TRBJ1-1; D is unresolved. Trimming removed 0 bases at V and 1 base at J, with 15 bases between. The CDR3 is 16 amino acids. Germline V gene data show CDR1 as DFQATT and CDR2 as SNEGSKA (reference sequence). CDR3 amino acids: CSARESGEPWNTEAFF. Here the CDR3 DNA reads TGCAGTGCTAGAGAGAGTGGAGAGCCGTGGAACACTGAAGCTTTCTTT.

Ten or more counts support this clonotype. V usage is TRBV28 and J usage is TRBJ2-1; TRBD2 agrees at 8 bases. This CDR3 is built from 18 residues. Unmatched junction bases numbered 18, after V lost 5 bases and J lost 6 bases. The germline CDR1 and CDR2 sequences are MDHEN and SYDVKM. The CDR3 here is CASSVLPYGGGRPNEQFF. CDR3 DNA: TGTGCCAGCAGTGTCTTACCATATGGTGGCGGGAGGCCCAATGAGCAGTTCTTC.

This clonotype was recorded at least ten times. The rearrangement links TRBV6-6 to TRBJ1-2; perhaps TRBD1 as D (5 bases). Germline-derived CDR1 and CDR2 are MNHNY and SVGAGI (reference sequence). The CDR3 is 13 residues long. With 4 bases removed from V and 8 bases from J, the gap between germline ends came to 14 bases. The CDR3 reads CASSSKVGVGYTF. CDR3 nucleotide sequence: TGTGCCAGCAGTTCGAAGGTGGGGGTCGGCTACACCTTC.

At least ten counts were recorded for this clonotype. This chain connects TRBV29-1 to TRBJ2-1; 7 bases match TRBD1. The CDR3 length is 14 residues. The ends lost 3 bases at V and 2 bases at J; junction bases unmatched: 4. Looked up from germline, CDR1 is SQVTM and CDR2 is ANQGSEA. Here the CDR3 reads CSVDGRGTYNEQFF. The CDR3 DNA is TGCAGCGTTGACGGCAGGGGGACCTACAATGAGCAGTTCTTC.

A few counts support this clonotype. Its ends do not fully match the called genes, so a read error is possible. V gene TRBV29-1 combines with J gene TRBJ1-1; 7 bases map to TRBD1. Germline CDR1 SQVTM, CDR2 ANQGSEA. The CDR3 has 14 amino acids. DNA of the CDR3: TGCAGCGTTGAGACCAGGTTAAGGGGGCAGGGGCCCTCGTTT. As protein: CSVETRLRGQGPSF.

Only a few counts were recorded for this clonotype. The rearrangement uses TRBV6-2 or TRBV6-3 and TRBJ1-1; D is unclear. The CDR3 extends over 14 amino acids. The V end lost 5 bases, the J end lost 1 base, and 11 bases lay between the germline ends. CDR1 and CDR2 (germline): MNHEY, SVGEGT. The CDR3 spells CASSRSGANTEAFF. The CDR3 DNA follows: TGTGCCAGCAGTCGATCGGGCGCGAACACTGAAGCTTTCTTT.

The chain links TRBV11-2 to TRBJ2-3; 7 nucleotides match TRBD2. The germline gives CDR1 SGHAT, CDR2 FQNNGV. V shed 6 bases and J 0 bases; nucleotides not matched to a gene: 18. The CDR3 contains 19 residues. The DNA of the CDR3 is TGTGCCAGCAGATCAAGGCGGCTAACGGGAGGCCTTAGCACAGATACGCAGTATTTT. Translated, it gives CASRSRRLTGGLSTDTQYF.

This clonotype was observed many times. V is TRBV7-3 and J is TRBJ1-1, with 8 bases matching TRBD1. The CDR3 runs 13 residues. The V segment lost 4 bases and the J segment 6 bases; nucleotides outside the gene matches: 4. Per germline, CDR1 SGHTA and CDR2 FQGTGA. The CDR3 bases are TGTGCCAGCAGCTCCTCGGACAGGGCTGAAGCTTTCTTT. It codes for CASSSSDRAEAFF. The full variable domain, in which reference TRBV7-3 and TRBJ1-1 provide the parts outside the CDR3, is GAGVSQTPSNKVTEKGKYVELRCDPISGHTALYWYRQSLGQGPEFLIYFQGTGAADDSGLPNDRFFAVRPEGSVSTLKIQRTERGDSAVYLCASSSSDRAEAFFGQGTRLTVV.

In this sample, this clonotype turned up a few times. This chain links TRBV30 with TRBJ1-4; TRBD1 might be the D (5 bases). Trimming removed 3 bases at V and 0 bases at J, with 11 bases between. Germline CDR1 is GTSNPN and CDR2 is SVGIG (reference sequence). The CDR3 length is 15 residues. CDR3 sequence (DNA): TGTGCCTGGAGGGGGACCATGGCAACTAATGAAAAACTGTTTTTT. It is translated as CAWRGTMATNEKLFF.

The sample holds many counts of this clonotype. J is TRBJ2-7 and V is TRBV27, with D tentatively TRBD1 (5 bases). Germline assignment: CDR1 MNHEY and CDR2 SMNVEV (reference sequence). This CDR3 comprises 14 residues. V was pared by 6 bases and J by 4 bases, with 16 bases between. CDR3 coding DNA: TGTGCCAGCAGGATACAGGTCTTTGCATACGAGCAGTACTTC. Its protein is CASRIQVFAYEQYF.

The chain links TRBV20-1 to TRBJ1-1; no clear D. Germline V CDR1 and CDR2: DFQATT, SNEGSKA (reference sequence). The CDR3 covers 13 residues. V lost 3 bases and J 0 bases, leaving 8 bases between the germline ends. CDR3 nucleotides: TGCAGTGCTAGTGCAGATCTGAACACTGAAGCTTTCTTT. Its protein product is CSASADLNTEAFF.